This T cell receptor (beta chain) was captured by sequencing in a study of OX40 agonist ivuxolimab in advanced cancers. Sequencing was performed with immunoSEQ multiplex PCR; in TCRdb, only in-frame clones are kept and a portion is missing. The sample lists about 68,000 clones; around 83% were seen once. The starting material was CD4+ or CD8+ T cells sorted from blood, obtained in a trial of the OX40 agonist ivuxolimab. This clonotype was sampled from an adult with an advanced solid tumor such as melanoma, head and neck, liver or kidney cancer.

The CDR3 region is CASSSPRTNYGYTF. CDR3 sequence (DNA): TGTGCCAGCAGTTCCCCCAGGACTAACTATGGCTACACCTTC. The chain couples TRBV27 to TRBJ1-2; D not resolved. Deletions cut 4 bases from V and 0 bases from J, with 9 bases between. CDR3 length: 14 residues. Looked up from germline, CDR1 is MNHEY and CDR2 is SMNVEV (reference sequence).